This T cell receptor beta chain was obtained from a study of cytomegalovirus exposure and HLA in healthy donors. Overall study findings and caveats: The investigators catalogued 150 to 200 TCR beta chains as cytomegalovirus-associated.

PCR employed 60 Vbeta and 13 Jbeta primers. Profiling relied on immunoSEQ multiplex PCR, and the TCRdb table lists in-frame clones only, not all of them. The profile covers approximately 120,000 clones, with about 81% appearing a single time and around 1% taken by the ten largest. This CDR3 contains 15 residues. Germline loops: CDR1 PRHDT, CDR2 FYEKMQ (reference sequence). Trimming removed 3 bases at V and 4 bases at J, with 13 bases between. This clone was detected only once. Its antigen remains unknown. This clonotype originated in a woman aged 30 to 39 in good health and CMV-seronegative. Sequenced: PBMCs. The V call is TRBV13, the J call TRBJ1-3; D call uncertain. CDR3 coding DNA: TGTGCCAGCAGCTTCATAAACCGGGAGGGAAACACCATATATTTT. It translates to CASSFINREGNTIYF. The variable domain in full, with the rest retrieved from reference TRBV13 and TRBJ1-3, is AAGVIQSPRHLIKEKRETATLKCYPIPRHDTVYWYQQGPGQDPQFLISFYEKMQSDKGSIPDRFSAQQFSDYHSELNMSSLELGDSALYFCASSFINREGNTIYFGEGSWLTVV.